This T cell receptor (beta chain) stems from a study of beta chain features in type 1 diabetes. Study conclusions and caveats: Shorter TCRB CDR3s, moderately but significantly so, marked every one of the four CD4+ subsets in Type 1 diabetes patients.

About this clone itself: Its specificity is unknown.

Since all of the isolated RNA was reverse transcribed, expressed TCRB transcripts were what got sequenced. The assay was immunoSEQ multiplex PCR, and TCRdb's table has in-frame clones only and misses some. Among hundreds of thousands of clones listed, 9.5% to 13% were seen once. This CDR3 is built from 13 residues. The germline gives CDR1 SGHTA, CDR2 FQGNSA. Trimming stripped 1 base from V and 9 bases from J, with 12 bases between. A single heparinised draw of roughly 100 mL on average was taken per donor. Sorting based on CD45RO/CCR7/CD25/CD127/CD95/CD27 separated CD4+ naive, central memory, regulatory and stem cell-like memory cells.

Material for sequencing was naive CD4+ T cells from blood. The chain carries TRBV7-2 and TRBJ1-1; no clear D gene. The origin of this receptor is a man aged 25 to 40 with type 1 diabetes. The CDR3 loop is CASSLGQLLQAFF. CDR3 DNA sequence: TGTGCCAGCAGCTTAGGGCAATTATTACAAGCTTTCTTT.